This TCR beta chain is from a study of persistence of HIV-infected CD4 T cells. The libraries were made with immunoSEQ version 4 in survey mode. Assay used: immunoSEQ multiplex PCR; TCRdb lists only in-frame clones, some missing. Among fewer than 35,000 clones listed, around 76% were seen once. The germline V gene has CDR1 MGHRA and CDR2 YSYEKL. The length of the CDR3 is 20 residues. Trimming shortened V by 1 base and J by 5 bases, and 26 bases separated the two germline ends. Concerning this clone: Antigen unknown.

Stimulation used 8.5 to 10 ug/mL lysate from CMV-infected fibroblasts. CD40L/CD69 double-negative CD45RO-high memory CD4+ T cells were collected. Inclusion required CMV-positive serology and CD4+ counts above 400 cells/uL. This clonotype originated in an adult woman with HIV who was CMV-seropositive. Sequences were derived from CD4+ T cells sorted from PBMCs after roughly 18-hour stimulation, sampled from a patient who received antiretroviral therapy. The chain carries TRBV4-1 and TRBJ1-4, with D perhaps TRBD1 (5 bases). The CDR3 spells CASSQGNLVGAPGGNEKLFF. The CDR3 DNA reads TGCGCCAGCAGCCAAGGGAATTTGGTCGGGGCCCCCGGGGGAAATGAAAAACTGTTTTTT.